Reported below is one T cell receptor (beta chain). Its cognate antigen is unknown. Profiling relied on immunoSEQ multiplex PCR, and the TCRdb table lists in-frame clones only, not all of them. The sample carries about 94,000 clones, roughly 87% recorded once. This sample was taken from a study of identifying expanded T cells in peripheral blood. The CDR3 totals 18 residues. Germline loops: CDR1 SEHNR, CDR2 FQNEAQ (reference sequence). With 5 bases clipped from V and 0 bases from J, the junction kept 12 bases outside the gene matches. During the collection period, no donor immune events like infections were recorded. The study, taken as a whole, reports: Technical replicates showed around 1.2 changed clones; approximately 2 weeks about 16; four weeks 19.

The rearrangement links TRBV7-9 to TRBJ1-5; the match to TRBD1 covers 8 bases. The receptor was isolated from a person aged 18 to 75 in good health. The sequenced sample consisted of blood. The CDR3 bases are TGTGCCAGCAGCCGTTCGGGGACAGGTAAATATAGCAATCAGCCCCAGCATTTT. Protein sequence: CASSRSGTGKYSNQPQHF.